This T cell receptor (beta chain) was captured by sequencing in a study of vaccination effects on CD4 cells after COVID-19. Study outcomes and limitations: Pronounced clonal contraction occurred in clones induced by infection and by vaccine late after vaccination.

V was pared by 2 bases and J by 5 bases, with 8 bases of the junction left unmatched. The germline gives CDR1 MNHEY, CDR2 SVGAGI. The CDR3 runs to 15 residues. Only in-frame clones appear in the TCRdb table, and some are missing; sequencing was by immunoSEQ multiplex PCR. The sample shows over 45,000 clones, roughly 72% of them seen only once. The authors isolated CD4+ T cells after around 11 days of culture. As their vaccination, participants received two doses of either BNT162b2 or mRNA-1273. Nucleocapsid antibody tests were negative, and the vaccine recipients had no prior SARS-CoV-2 infection. Regarding this clone: The antigen is undetermined.

The TCR sequence derives from a human donor who received a COVID-19 vaccine. The chain recombines TRBV6-5 with TRBJ2-5, with 7 nucleotides matching TRBD2. The material was CD4+ T cells from PBMCs cultured without peptide, obtained after COVID-19 vaccination. Written as DNA, the CDR3 is TGTGCCAGCAGTTACGCGGCGGGGGAGGCGGAGACCCAGTACTTC. Its protein is CASSYAAGEAETQYF.